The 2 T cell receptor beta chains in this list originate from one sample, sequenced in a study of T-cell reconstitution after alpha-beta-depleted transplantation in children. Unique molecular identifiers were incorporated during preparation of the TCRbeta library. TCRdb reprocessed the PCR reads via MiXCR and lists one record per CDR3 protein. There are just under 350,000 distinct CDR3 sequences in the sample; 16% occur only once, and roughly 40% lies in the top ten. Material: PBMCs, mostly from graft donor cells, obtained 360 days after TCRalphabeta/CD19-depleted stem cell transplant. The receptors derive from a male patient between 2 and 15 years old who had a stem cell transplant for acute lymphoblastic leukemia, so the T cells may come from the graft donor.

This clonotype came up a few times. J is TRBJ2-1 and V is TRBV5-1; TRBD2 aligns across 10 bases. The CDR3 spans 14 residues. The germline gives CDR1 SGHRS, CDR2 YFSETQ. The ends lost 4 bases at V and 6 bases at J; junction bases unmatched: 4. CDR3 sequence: CASSPIAGGNEQFF. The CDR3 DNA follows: TGCGCCAGCAGCCCTATAGCGGGAGGCAATGAGCAGTTCTTC.

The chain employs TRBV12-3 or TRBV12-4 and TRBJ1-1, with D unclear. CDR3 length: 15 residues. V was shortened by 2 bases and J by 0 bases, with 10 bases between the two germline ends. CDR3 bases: TGTGCCAGCAGTTTAAGGCGGTTAATGAACACTGAAGCTTTCTTT. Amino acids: CASSLRRLMNTEAFF.